These T cell receptor beta chains were read from a single sample in a study of OX40 agonist ivuxolimab in advanced cancers. Data came from immunoSEQ multiplex PCR; TCRdb stores just in-frame clones and leaves some out. There are 100,000 or so clones in the sample; more than 90% occur only once, and around 3.3% lies in the top ten. Sample: CD4+ or CD8+ T cells sorted from blood, taken in a trial of the OX40 agonist ivuxolimab. The source of these receptors is an adult with an advanced solid tumor such as melanoma, head and neck, liver or kidney cancer. Each CDR3 is given with its conserved first and last residue. D genes are given only for firm matches. Not every row has a clone size; where given, it reads once, few, many or a size class.

D: NA
V: TRBV27
J: TRBJ2-5
size: NA
DNA: TGTGCCAGCAGGGGGCGGGGGACCCAGTACTTC
CDR3: CASRGRGTQYF

D: TRBD2
V: TRBV6-5
J: TRBJ2-3
size: NA
DNA: TGTGCCAGCAGTACAGTAGCGGGAGCAGATACGCAGTATTTT
CDR3: CASSTVAGADTQYF

D: TRBD1
V: TRBV25-1
J: TRBJ2-7
size: NA
DNA: TGTGCCAGCAGTCCCCCATACCGGGACAGGGGGGCCTACGAGCAGTACTTC
CDR3: CASSPPYRDRGAYEQYF

D: NA
V: TRBV6-5
J: TRBJ2-3
size: few
DNA: TGTGCCACTAGTATGGGCCTCACCACGGATACGCAGTATTTT
CDR3: CATSMGLTTDTQYF

D: TRBD2
V: TRBV14
J: TRBJ2-2
size: NA
DNA: TGTGCCAGCAGCCAACCCCACTGGACTAGCGGGAACACCGGGGAGCTGTTTTTT
CDR3: CASSQPHWTSGNTGELFF

D: TRBD1
V: TRBV19
J: TRBJ1-6
size: NA
DNA: TGTGCCAGTAGTATAGATCCCCGAGGGGGCGGATCACCCCTCCACTTT
CDR3: CASSIDPRGGGSPLHF

D: TRBD1
V: TRBV7-9
J: TRBJ2-3
size: NA
DNA: TGTGCCAGCAGCCCATTGACAGGGCAGGATACGCAGTATTTT
CDR3: CASSPLTGQDTQYF

D: NA
V: TRBV14
J: TRBJ2-6
size: NA
DNA: TGTGCCAGCAGCCAAGATCCCCACTCTGGGGCCAACGTCCTGACTTTC
CDR3: CASSQDPHSGANVLTF

D: TRBD2
V: TRBV29-1
J: TRBJ2-7
size: NA
DNA: TGCAGCGTTGAAGCAGTAGCGGGTGGGTCCTACGAGCAGTACTTC
CDR3: CSVEAVAGGSYEQYF

D: NA
V: TRBV4-1
J: TRBJ1-1
size: NA
DNA: TGCGCCAGCACCCTAAGGGGGTTTGCAACAGGGTTTACGTCCATGAACACTGAAGCTTTCTTT
CDR3: CASTLRGFATGFTSMNTEAFF

D: NA
V: TRBV5-8
J: TRBJ1-1
size: NA
DNA: TGTGCCAGCAGCTTGATAGTTTACGGAGCTTTCTTT
CDR3: CASSLIVYGAFF

D: TRBD1
V: TRBV29-1
J: TRBJ2-7
size: NA
DNA: TGCAGCGTGGCGGGACAGGGCCTTAGCTCCTACGAGCAGTACTTC
CDR3: CSVAGQGLSSYEQYF

D: NA
V: TRBV9
J: TRBJ2-2
size: NA
DNA: TGTGCCAGCAGCGTGTGGTCAGCGAACACCGGGGAGCTGTTTTTT
CDR3: CASSVWSANTGELFF

D: TRBD1
V: TRBV12-5
J: TRBJ2-1
size: NA
DNA: TGTGCTAGTGGTTTAACCGGGACAGGGGGCGATGAGCAGTTCTTC
CDR3: CASGLTGTGGDEQFF

D: TRBD1
V: TRBV7-3
J: TRBJ1-2
size: NA
DNA: TGTGCCAGCAGCTCGTCAGGGGGGTCCGGTGGTGGCTACACCTTC
CDR3: CASSSSGGSGGGYTF

D: NA
V: TRBV6-1
J: TRBJ1-1
size: NA
DNA: TGTGCCAGCAGTGAGTTCGGGACTGAAGCTTTCTTT
CDR3: CASSEFGTEAFF

D: NA
V: TRBV27
J: TRBJ2-7
size: NA
DNA: TGTGCCAGCAGTGGAGTACTGGACCTCAGGATCCACGAGCAGTACTTC
CDR3: CASSGVLDLRIHEQYF

D: NA
V: TRBV18
J: TRBJ2-1
size: NA
DNA: TGTGCCAGCTCAACGCCACTTTCAGCTAAGGGGTATGAGCAGTTCTTC
CDR3: CASSTPLSAKGYEQFF

D: TRBD2
V: TRBV19
J: TRBJ2-3
size: once
DNA: TGTGCCAGTCACAAGGGCGGGAGTACAGATACGCAGTATTTT
CDR3: CASHKGGSTDTQYF

D: TRBD1
V: TRBV9
J: TRBJ1-1
size: NA
DNA: TGTGCCAGCAGCGTATCAGGGGGCTACACTGAAGCTTTCTTT
CDR3: CASSVSGGYTEAFF

D: NA
V: TRBV11-2
J: TRBJ1-5
size: NA
DNA: TGTGCCAGCAGCTTAGATGTATCACCTAGCAATCAGCCCCAGCATTTT
CDR3: CASSLDVSPSNQPQHF

D: TRBD1
V: TRBV7-2
J: TRBJ1-1
size: NA
DNA: TGTGCCAGCAGCGCATACACAGGGGCCCGAGGGAGCACTGAAGCTTTCTTT
CDR3: CASSAYTGARGSTEAFF

D: TRBD1
V: TRBV19
J: TRBJ1-1
size: NA
DNA: TGTGCCAGCCTCTCGACAGGGATGAACACTGAAGCTTTCTTT
CDR3: CASLSTGMNTEAFF

D: NA
V: TRBV13
J: TRBJ1-2
size: NA
DNA: TGTGCCAGCAGCTCCCGTGGACAGTACTATGGCTACACCTTC
CDR3: CASSSRGQYYGYTF

D: NA
V: TRBV5-1
J: TRBJ1-1
size: NA
DNA: TGCGCCAGCAGCTCAGAGGAGGGCCGGGATGAAGCTTTCTTT
CDR3: CASSSEEGRDEAFF